The 25 T cell receptor beta chains presented below share a single source sample, sequenced in a study of post-analysis software for immune sequencing data. Regarding the study as a whole: About five TRBV segments, including TRBV5-6, TRBV5-1 and TRBV20-1, were more frequent in patients than controls.

These TCRs are of unknown antigen specificity. Researchers reported that TCR beta cDNA libraries carried unique molecular identifiers. Using its own MiXCR run on the PCR reads, TCRdb lists one record per CDR3 protein. The profile shows a few hundred thousand distinct CDR3 sequences, roughly 34% of them singletons. The material sequenced was blood. All receptors come from a girl aged 2 to 17 with multiple sclerosis.

This clonotype was counted once. The chain links TRBV3-1 to TRBJ2-3; TRBD2 matches 7 bases. This CDR3 region has 18 residues. Germline CDR1 and CDR2: LGHDT and YNNKEL (reference sequence). Trimming cost V 0 bases and J 2 bases; bases outside gene matches: 11. CDR3 nucleotide sequence: TGTGCCAGCAGCCAAGATCTTGGGGCTAGCGGCTACACAGATACGCAGTATTTT. Translating it yields CASSQDLGASGYTDTQYF.

The V gene is TRBV6-5, the J gene TRBJ1-1; 8 nucleotides align to TRBD1. V lost 0 bases and J lost 1; bases outside the gene matches: 4. Germline V gene lookup returns CDR1 MNHEY and CDR2 SVGAGI. The CDR3 covers 16 residues. In nucleotides, the CDR3 is TGTGCCAGCAGTTACTCTCCAGGGGGCGAGAACACTGAAGCTTTCTTT. It yields the protein CASSYSPGGENTEAFF.

J is TRBJ1-2 and V is TRBV5-6; maybe TRBD1 (6 bases). Germline values: CDR1 SGHDT, CDR2 YYEEEE. CDR3 size: 15 residues. V shed 4 bases and J shed 8 bases, with 21 bases lying between them. This chain's CDR3 is CASSPRGRGVSGYTF. The CDR3 region has the DNA TGTGCCAGCAGCCCTCGAGGCAGGGGAGTTTCGGGCTACACCTTC.

CDR3 in DNA: TGCAGTGCTAGAGATTCTAGGTCGTTATCTGGCAATGAGCAGTTCTTC. Protein product: CSARDSRSLSGNEQFF. This sequence joins TRBV20-1 and TRBJ2-1; the D is unclear. The germline V gene encodes CDR1 DFQATT and CDR2 SNEGSKA (reference sequence). The CDR3 runs 16 residues. With 0 bases removed from V and 6 bases from J, the gap between germline ends came to 18 bases.

This clonotype was observed a handful of times. V gene TRBV4-1 combines with J gene TRBJ2-1; weak D call: TRBD2 (5 bases). The germline V gene has CDR1 MGHRA and CDR2 YSYEKL. V was shortened by 0 bases and J by 0 bases, with 9 bases between the two germline ends. The CDR3 has 16 residues. The CDR3 coding sequence is TGCGCCAGCAGCCAAGACTGGGCGGGCTCCTACAATGAGCAGTTCTTC. It encodes CASSQDWAGSYNEQFF.

The CDR3 reads CASSKVRAYGYTF. In nucleotides, the CDR3 is TGTGCCAGCAGCAAAGTCAGGGCGTATGGCTACACCTTC. This sequence joins TRBV21-1 and TRBJ1-2; TRBD1 reflects the table's D call only, with no check against the DNA. TRBV21-1 is labeled a pseudogene. The CDR3 runs to 13 residues.

The chain joins TRBV5-1 to TRBJ2-3; TRBD2 matches at 7 bases. The CDR3 has 14 residues. Germline V gene lookup returns CDR1 SGHRS and CDR2 YFSETQ. V dropped 4 bases and J dropped 0; count of bases not matched to a gene: 2. The DNA for the CDR3 is TGCGCCAGCAGCCGGCGGGGGAGCACAGATACGCAGTATTTT. The encoded protein is CASSRRGSTDTQYF.

The CDR3 DNA sequence: TGCGCCAGCAGACTACAGGGATTAACCTTAGGCGGTGTGCAGTTCTTC. It specifies CASRLQGLTLGGVQFF. The chain couples TRBV5-1 to TRBJ2-1, with D possibly TRBD1 on 6 matching bases. Germline V gene sequence: CDR1 SGHRS, CDR2 YFSETQ. V was shortened by 5 bases and J by 12 bases, with 27 bases between the two germline ends. The CDR3 contains 16 residues.

With regard to this clonotype: A junction boundary mismatches the germline segment, possibly from a read error. The chain links TRBV6-4 to TRBJ2-3, with 7 bases fitting TRBD1. This CDR3 has 15 amino acids. The germline V gene encodes CDR1 MRHNA and CDR2 SNTAGT. The CDR3 DNA reads as TGTGTCAGCAGTGACGACAGGGTTTCATCAGATACGCAGTATTTT. This gives the protein CVSSDDRVSSDTQYF.

V usage is TRBV15 and J usage is TRBJ2-1, with a possible D match to TRBD1 (6 bases). Between the trimmed V and J ends, which lost 3 bases and 0 bases, there was a span of 9 bases. Germline values: CDR1 LNHNV, CDR2 YYDKDF (reference sequence). The CDR3 spans 15 residues. CDR3 amino acids: CATSRDSSSYNEQFF. In DNA, the CDR3 is TGTGCCACCAGCAGGGACAGTAGCTCCTACAATGAGCAGTTCTTC.

The sample holds many counts of this clonotype. This chain uses TRBV20-1 with TRBJ2-4; D uncertain. This CDR3 region has 12 residues. CDR1 is DFQATT and CDR2 is SNEGSKA in the germline V gene (reference sequence). Trimming left V 4 bases short and J 2 bases short, with 6 bases between. CDR3 sequence (DNA): TGCAGTGCTATCCGCACCAAAAACATTCAGTACTTC. Its protein is CSAIRTKNIQYF.

This rearrangement joins TRBV7-2 to TRBJ2-5; 15 bases fit TRBD2. Germline CDR1 SGHTA, CDR2 FQGNSA. Trimming cost V 5 bases and J 5 bases; bases outside gene matches: 6. There are 16 residues in the CDR3. The DNA for the CDR3 is TGTGCCAGCAGCCCTGGACTAGCGGGGGGGAGGGAGACCCAGTACTTC. Its translation is CASSPGLAGGRETQYF.

This clonotype was detected a few times. The gene calls are TRBV20-1 and TRBJ1-1, with 7 nucleotides matching TRBD1. This CDR3 spans 14 amino acids. Germline-derived CDR1 and CDR2 are DFQATT and SNEGSKA (reference sequence). V dropped 0 bases and J dropped 7; count of bases not matched to a gene: 8. CDR3 region: CSARDPQGTGEAFF. CDR3 in DNA: TGCAGTGCTAGAGATCCACAGGGGACCGGTGAAGCTTTCTTT.

The chain links TRBV7-8 to TRBJ1-2; tentatively, D is TRBD1 (5 bases). V was trimmed by 5 bases and J by 7 bases, leaving 11 bases between them. CDR3 length equals 12 residues. In germline, CDR1 is SGHVS, CDR2 FQNEAQ. Here the CDR3 DNA reads TGTGCCAGCAGCACGGGACTTCTTGGCTACACCTTC. It codes for CASSTGLLGYTF. Combining the CDR3 with reference TRBV7-8 and TRBJ1-2 gives the whole variable domain GAGVSQSPRYKVAKRGQDVALRCDPISGHVSLFWYQQALGQGPEFLTYFQNEAQLDKSGLPSDRFFAERPEGSVSTLKIQRTQQEDSAVYLCASSTGLLGYTFGSGTRLTVV.

This clonotype was recorded a few times. The chain combines TRBV6-5 with TRBJ2-7; a possible D gene is TRBD1 (6 bases). Trimming left V 7 bases short and J 2 bases short, with 15 bases between. Germline V gene data show CDR1 as MNHEY and CDR2 as SVGAGI. The CDR3 has 14 residues. The CDR3 DNA is TGTGCCAGCACTCGGAGTCGACAGGCCTACGAGCAGTACTTC. This codes for CASTRSRQAYEQYF.

This clonotype was found a few times. The CDR3: CSASPLSGVQETQYF. CDR3 nucleotides: TGCAGTGCTAGCCCCCTGAGCGGGGTCCAGGAGACCCAGTACTTC. This chain joins TRBV20-1 and TRBJ2-5; 7 bases are shared with TRBD2. The CDR3 is made up of 15 amino acids. Trimming at V came to 3 bases and at J to 5 bases, leaving 12 bases not matched to a gene. From germline, CDR1 is DFQATT and CDR2 SNEGSKA (reference sequence).

Details on this clonotype: The junction shows a germline mismatch at one end, possibly a read error. V gene TRBV6-6 combines with J gene TRBJ1-2, with D hard to call. The germline CDR1 and CDR2 sequences are MNHNY and SVGAGI (reference sequence). This CDR3 region has 15 residues. The CDR3 loop is CAGSYSRQENYGYTF. The CDR3 DNA is TGTGCCGGCAGTTACTCGCGGCAGGAAAACTATGGCTACACCTTC.

The sample holds a few counts of this clonotype. The germline gene is not matched at one end of the junction; a read error may be the cause. The chain has TRBV20-1 and TRBJ2-1; 8 nucleotides agree with TRBD2. CDR1 DFQATT and CDR2 SNEGSKA come from the germline V gene (reference sequence). The CDR3 consists of 19 residues. CDR3 protein: CSARPIPGLVSKSYNERFF. CDR3 nucleotides: TGCAGTGCTAGACCGATCCCGGGACTAGTTTCAAAGTCCTACAATGAGCGGTTCTTC.

The chain couples TRBV5-6 to TRBJ2-1, with 10 bases identical to TRBD2. CDR3 length: 15 amino acids. The ends lost 0 bases at V and 12 bases at J; junction bases unmatched: 9. Germline lookup yields CDR1 SGHDT and CDR2 YYEEEE. CDR3 sequence: CASSLVTSGVTRQFF. CDR3 bases: TGTGCCAGCAGCTTGGTTACTAGCGGGGTAACGCGGCAGTTCTTC.

The chain carries TRBV9 and TRBJ2-1; 9 positions match TRBD2. CDR3 size: 16 residues. Per the germline V gene, CDR1 is SGDLS and CDR2 is YYNGEE. V gave up 0 bases and J gave up 3 bases; unmatched junction bases: 4. CDR3 nucleotide sequence: TGTGCCAGCAGCGTAGCTGCTAGCGGGGACTACAATGAGCAGTTCTTC. Translated: CASSVAASGDYNEQFF.

V and J are TRBV7-8 and TRBJ1-1, with 9 bases identical to TRBD1. Germline loops: CDR1 SGHVS, CDR2 FQNEAQ. V dropped 2 bases and J dropped 0; count of bases not matched to a gene: 4. CDR3 length: 16 amino acids. This CDR3 is CASSLWGQGMNTEAFF. CDR3 sequence (DNA): TGTGCCAGCAGCTTATGGGGACAGGGAATGAACACTGAAGCTTTCTTT.

The V call is TRBV12-3 or TRBV12-4, the J call TRBJ2-7; TRBD1 matches at 9 bases. J was trimmed by 3 bases and V by 6 bases; bases with no gene match: 12. This CDR3 is built from 16 residues. The CDR3 loop reads CASSPSPGTGNYEQYF. The CDR3 DNA is TGTGCCAGCAGCCCGAGTCCCGGGACAGGGAACTACGAGCAGTACTTC.

The rearrangement joins TRBV20-1 to TRBJ2-5; TRBD2 aligns across 10 bases. V trimming: 4 bases; J trimming: 5 bases; junction bases outside the gene matches: 7. This CDR3 contains 14 residues. Germline V gene data show CDR1 as DFQATT and CDR2 as SNEGSKA (reference sequence). CDR3 sequence (DNA): TGCAGTGCTATATTCACGACTAGCGGGGAGACCCAGTACTTC. Translated, it gives CSAIFTTSGETQYF.

This clonotype has only a few counts. J is TRBJ2-1 and V is TRBV7-3, with D maybe TRBD2 (6 bases). V lost 3 bases and J lost 8, with 11 bases in between. Per germline, CDR1 SGHTA and CDR2 FQGTGA. The CDR3 is made up of 13 amino acids. CDR3 region: CASSLNGDYEQFF. The DNA of the CDR3 is TGTGCCAGCAGCTTGAACGGGGACTATGAGCAGTTCTTC.

This chain links TRBV7-9 with TRBJ1-6, with a tentative D call TRBD1 (6 bases). V lost 3 bases, J lost 6 bases, and 18 bases lay in between. Germline CDR1 is SEHNR and CDR2 is FQNEAQ (reference sequence). The CDR3 is made up of 17 amino acids. CDR3 residues: CASSLTAAGVGNSPLHF. CDR3 bases: TGTGCCAGCAGCTTGACCGCCGCAGGGGTGGGTAATTCACCCCTCCACTTT.